The next 27 T cell receptor beta chains were all read from a single sample in a study of cytomegalovirus exposure and HLA in healthy donors. With 60 Vbeta and 13 Jbeta primers, the PCR was carried out. The repertoire was sequenced with immunoSEQ multiplex PCR; TCRdb's copy has only in-frame clones and lacks some. The table has about 80,000 clones, about 80% seen once; the top ten hold roughly a quarter. The sequenced material came from PBMCs. Receptor source: a woman aged 50 to 60 in good health and CMV-seropositive.

The V and J genes are TRBV2 and TRBJ1-2; 11 nucleotides agree with TRBD1. This CDR3 is 20 amino acids long. The J segment lost 4 bases and the V segment lost 2 bases, leaving 18 bases of the junction unmatched. Germline V gives CDR1 SNHLY, CDR2 FYNNEI. The CDR3 here is CASSELPGGTGGSRSYGYTF. The CDR3 coding sequence is TGTGCCAGCAGTGAATTGCCCGGGGGGACAGGGGGATCGCGAAGCTATGGCTACACCTTC.

This clone was observed a single time. This sequence joins TRBV13 and TRBJ2-1; 7 nucleotides line up with TRBD2. J lost 8 bases, V lost 5 bases, and 15 bases had no gene match. The CDR3 covers 16 residues. Per the germline V gene, CDR1 is PRHDT and CDR2 is FYEKMQ (reference sequence). The DNA of the CDR3 is TGTGCCAGCAGCACCCGAGCGGGATTAGATTGGGATGAGCAGTTCTTC. As protein: CASSTRAGLDWDEQFF.

V is TRBV4-1 and J is TRBJ2-3, with 9 bases fitting TRBD1. The CDR3 extends over 17 amino acids. Germline values: CDR1 MGHRA, CDR2 YSYEKL. The trim removed 2 bases at V and 2 bases at J, leaving 8 bases unmatched. The CDR3 reads CASSQSPGTGHTDTQYF. The CDR3 coding sequence is TGCGCCAGCAGCCAATCCCCCGGGACAGGGCACACAGATACGCAGTATTTT.

The chain carries TRBV15 and TRBJ1-2; 7 positions agree with TRBD1. Trimming at V came to 3 bases and at J to 3 bases, leaving 4 bases not matched to a gene. Germline CDR1 LNHNV, CDR2 YYDKDF (reference sequence). This CDR3 contains 14 residues. The CDR3 DNA is TGTGCCACCAGCAGTAGGGGGCCGGACTATGGCTACACCTTC. Protein product: CATSSRGPDYGYTF.

This chain links TRBV5-5 with TRBJ2-2; 8 bases align to TRBD1. CDR1 is SGHKS, CDR2 YYEKEE, per germline (reference sequence). The CDR3 consists of 16 residues. The ends lost 4 bases at V and 3 bases at J; junction bases unmatched: 8. CDR3 sequence (DNA): TGTGCCAGCAGCCTTCCCGGGACAGGACACACCGGGGAGCTGTTTTTT. This translates into CASSLPGTGHTGELFF.

The chain joins TRBV19 to TRBJ1-6; D is perhaps TRBD1 (5 bases). This CDR3 contains 15 residues. The V and J ends lost 1 base and 6 bases respectively, with 10 bases between them. Germline V gene lookup returns CDR1 LNHDA and CDR2 SQIVND (reference sequence). The CDR3 nucleotides read TGTGCCAGTAGTATAGGGGGAAGGGGTAATTCACCCCTCCACTTT. Its protein is CASSIGGRGNSPLHF.

This clone was seen only once. The chain links TRBV5-1 to TRBJ1-1; 7 bases line up with TRBD1. Germline V gene sequence: CDR1 SGHRS, CDR2 YFSETQ. This CDR3 has 15 amino acids. Trimming took 4 bases from V and 0 from J; bases not matched to a gene: 6. The CDR3 nucleotides read TGCGCCAGCAGCCCACGACAGGGAGTGAACACTGAAGCTTTCTTT. It specifies CASSPRQGVNTEAFF.

The rearrangement links TRBV7-8 to TRBJ1-3, with D perhaps TRBD1 (6 bases). CDR1 is SGHVS and CDR2 is FQNEAQ in the germline V gene. V was cut by 2 bases and J by 4 bases, with 15 bases left in between. The CDR3 totals 16 residues. The CDR3 DNA reads TGTGCCAGCAGCTTATCGGGGACAAGGGGAGGAAACACCATATATTTT. It yields the protein CASSLSGTRGGNTIYF. Full variable domain (missing parts from reference TRBV7-8 and TRBJ1-3): GAGVSQSPRYKVAKRGQDVALRCDPISGHVSLFWYQQALGQGPEFLTYFQNEAQLDKSGLPSDRFFAERPEGSVSTLKIQRTQQEDSAVYLCASSLSGTRGGNTIYFGEGSWLTVV.

V and J are TRBV6-1 and TRBJ1-1, with D unclear. The ends were cut back, 6 bases at V and 4 bases at J, with 9 bases in the middle. Germline V lookup: CDR1 MNHNS, CDR2 SASEGT. The CDR3 contains 12 residues. CDR3 protein: CASRPYGTEAFF. The CDR3 coding sequence is TGTGCCAGCAGGCCGTACGGCACTGAAGCTTTCTTT.

V is TRBV14 and J is TRBJ1-1; D not certain. The CDR3 consists of 15 residues. Trimming shortened V by 4 bases and J by 1 base, and 13 bases separated the two germline ends. CDR1 and CDR2 from the germline V gene are SGHDN and FVKESK. In DNA form, the CDR3 reads TGTGCCAGCAGCCGACCGAGGGCAGGGAACACTGAAGCTTTCTTT. Its translation: CASSRPRAGNTEAFF.

This clone appeared a single time. The chain is built from TRBV4-1 and TRBJ1-5; D unresolved. Trimming took off 1 base at V and 2 bases at J, with 12 bases between the two ends. The CDR3 extends over 16 amino acids. CDR1 is MGHRA, CDR2 YSYEKL, per germline. CDR3 nucleotides: TGCGCCAGCAGCCAAGTGAATAGACTAGGCAATCAGCCCCAGCATTTT. Translation: CASSQVNRLGNQPQHF.

The chain is built from TRBV11-2 and TRBJ2-3, with 8 bases matching TRBD2. CDR1 is SGHAT, CDR2 FQNNGV, per germline. The V and J ends lost 1 base and 5 bases, in that order; junction bases with no gene match: 8. This CDR3 is 16 amino acids long. CDR3 residues: CASSLATGRVKDTQYF. DNA for the CDR3: TGTGCCAGCAGCTTAGCGACCGGGAGGGTAAAAGATACGCAGTATTTT. Using reference TRBV11-2 and TRBJ2-3 for the parts outside the CDR3, the full variable domain is EAGVAQSPRYKIIEKRQSVAFWCNPISGHATLYWYQQILGQGPKLLIQFQNNGVVDDSQLPKDRFSAERLKGVDSTLKIQPAKLEDSAVYLCASSLATGRVKDTQYFGPGTRLTVL.

The chain joins TRBV7-9 to TRBJ1-6; TRBD1 aligns across 9 bases. The germline gives CDR1 SEHNR, CDR2 FQNEAQ (reference sequence). CDR3 length equals 14 residues. The J segment lost 8 bases and the V segment lost 5 bases, leaving 4 bases of the junction unmatched. The CDR3 loop reads CASSMGQGYSPLHF. The CDR3 DNA sequence: TGTGCCAGCAGCATGGGACAGGGATATTCACCCCTCCACTTT.

The table lists this clone with a count of one. This rearrangement joins TRBV2 to TRBJ2-7, with D possibly being TRBD2 (5 bases). The germline gives CDR1 SNHLY, CDR2 FYNNEI. Between the trimmed V and J ends, which lost 8 bases and 0 bases, there was a span of 11 bases. The CDR3 is made up of 13 amino acids. CDR3 loop: CASSASPSYEQYV. Written as DNA, the CDR3 is TGTGCCAGCTCGGCTAGCCCCTCCTACGAGCAGTACGTC.

This clone was counted once. The chain links TRBV2 to TRBJ2-3; a possible D gene is TRBD2 (7 bases). The CDR3 is made up of 15 amino acids. Germline CDR1 reads SNHLY; CDR2 reads FYNNEI. V lost 4 bases, J lost 6 bases, and 17 bases lay in between. CDR3 DNA: TGTGCCAGCAGTGGCGACGGGGGGCGATGGGATACGCAGTATTTT. Amino acid sequence: CASSGDGGRWDTQYF.

The rearrangement uses TRBV4-2 and TRBJ1-2, with 7 bases fitting TRBD1. Germline CDR1 is LGHNA and CDR2 is YNFKEQ. Trimming at V came to 4 bases and at J to 4 bases, leaving 6 bases not matched to a gene. CDR3 size: 14 residues. As DNA, the CDR3 is TGTGCCAGCAGCCCCGGGACAGCCTCCTATGGCTACACCTTC. Translating it yields CASSPGTASYGYTF.

The chain employs TRBV6-6 and TRBJ1-5; 10 bases align to TRBD1. The V and J ends lost 6 bases and 6 bases, in that order; junction bases with no gene match: 8. Germline V gene sequence: CDR1 MNHNY, CDR2 SVGAGI (reference sequence). The CDR3 length is 15 residues. For the CDR3, the DNA is TGTGCCAGCAGCTCCCGACAGGGGGCAGGTCAGCCCCAGCATTTT. Residues: CASSSRQGAGQPQHF.

The CDR3 loop is CASSLSGQGTGDTIYF. DNA for the CDR3: TGTGCCAGCAGCCTATCAGGACAGGGCACAGGAGACACCATATATTTT. The rearrangement joins TRBV7-8 to TRBJ1-3; 8 bases fit TRBD1. Germline CDR1 reads SGHVS; CDR2 reads FQNEAQ. The CDR3 covers 16 residues. J gave up 8 bases and V 5 bases, and 14 bases lay outside the gene matches.

V gene TRBV5-1 combines with J gene TRBJ1-5, with a tentative D call TRBD1 (6 bases). The CDR3 is 17 residues long. Trimming cost V 4 bases and J 2 bases, with 19 bases left between them. CDR1 is SGHRS, CDR2 YFSETQ, per germline. CDR3 in amino acids: CASSVGGGTSGNQPQHF. CDR3 bases: TGCGCCAGCAGCGTTGGGGGGGGCACCTCCGGCAATCAGCCCCAGCATTTT.

The chain has TRBV15 and TRBJ2-2; 7 bases map to TRBD2. Germline CDR1 and CDR2: LNHNV and YYDKDF (reference sequence). Trimming took 5 bases from V and 6 from J; bases not matched to a gene: 6. The CDR3 spans 14 residues. Here the CDR3 reads CATSLGGMAGELFF. In nucleotides, the CDR3 is TGTGCCACCAGCCTCGGGGGGATGGCCGGGGAGCTGTTTTTT.

The chain employs TRBV27 and TRBJ2-1, with 9 bases that match TRBD2. The CDR3 is 16 amino acids. The V and J ends lost 2 bases and 5 bases, in that order; junction bases with no gene match: 7. Germline V gives CDR1 MNHEY, CDR2 SMNVEV (reference sequence). CDR3 sequence: CASSLGGTSFDNEQFF. DNA of the CDR3: TGTGCCAGCAGTTTAGGGGGGACTAGCTTCGACAATGAGCAGTTCTTC.

The V call is TRBV2, the J call TRBJ1-1; 9 bases are a match to TRBD1. J was trimmed by 6 bases and V by 6 bases; bases with no gene match: 8. CDR1 is SNHLY, CDR2 FYNNEI, per germline. The CDR3 consists of 14 residues. The CDR3 reads CASRGTGTLAEAFF. CDR3 sequence (DNA): TGTGCCAGCAGAGGGACAGGGACGTTGGCTGAAGCTTTCTTT.

The chain joins TRBV10-1 to TRBJ1-2; 9 positions agree with TRBD1. Germline V gene lookup returns CDR1 WNHNN and CDR2 SYGVQD (reference sequence). The CDR3 runs to 13 residues. Trimming took 10 bases from V and 2 from J; bases not matched to a gene: 5. In nucleotides, the CDR3 is TGCGCCAACCGGGACAGGGAAAACTATGGCTACACCTTC. This sequence encodes CANRDRENYGYTF.

This clone was counted a few times. CDR3 coding DNA: TGTGCCAGCAGTTACGACGGGACAGGGGGTCATGGCTACACCTTC. This codes for CASSYDGTGGHGYTF. The rearrangement links TRBV6-5 to TRBJ1-2, with 11 nucleotides matching TRBD1. In germline, CDR1 is MNHEY, CDR2 SVGAGI. With 2 bases clipped from V and 6 bases from J, the junction kept 5 bases outside the gene matches. This CDR3 is built from 15 residues.

The chain has TRBV9 and TRBJ1-2; 7 bases agree with TRBD1. V gave up 0 bases and J gave up 5 bases; unmatched junction bases: 10. CDR1 is SGDLS and CDR2 is YYNGEE in the germline V gene. CDR3 length equals 16 residues. The CDR3 DNA follows: TGTGCCAGCAGCGTAGTCGAGGGGGCATGGGCTTATGGCTACACCTTC. Protein sequence: CASSVVEGAWAYGYTF.

This clone was recorded once. The chain uses TRBV5-1 and TRBJ2-2, with 8 nucleotides matching TRBD1. This CDR3 comprises 16 residues. With V trimmed by 3 bases and J by 0 bases, 4 bases remained unmatched. Germline V gene lookup returns CDR1 SGHRS and CDR2 YFSETQ. CDR3 DNA: TGCGCCAGCAGCTGGAGGACAGGGACGAACACCGGGGAGCTGTTTTTT. Protein: CASSWRTGTNTGELFF.

V usage is TRBV6-5 and J usage is TRBJ1-2; D possibly corresponds to TRBD1 (6 bases). Trimming took 7 bases from V and 5 from J, leaving 17 bases between them. The CDR3 runs 14 residues. Germline V gene data show CDR1 as MNHEY and CDR2 as SVGAGI. The CDR3 nucleotides are TGTGCCAGCATAGATCCTCTGACAGGTTATGGCTACACCTTC. Protein sequence: CASIDPLTGYGYTF.